Following are 14 T cell receptor beta chains from one sample sequenced in a study of CD8 T cells in ankylosing spondylitis. Study-wide points: A motif of eight or nine highly homologous TCR beta variants was seen as apparently characteristic of ankylosing spondylitis blood.

Each CDR3 protein gets one entry after TCRdb re-called the 5' RACE reads with MiXCR. The sample has around 430,000 distinct CDR3 sequences, over 15% seen once; the top ten hold over 1%. Their target antigens are unknown. Sequencing used blood, either unsorted or a sorted T cell fraction (not recorded which). These receptor sequences come from a male donor with ankylosing spondylitis.

This rearrangement joins TRBV12-3 or TRBV12-4 to TRBJ2-3; TRBD2 is a possible D gene (6 bases). Trimming pared 7 bases from V and 0 bases from J, leaving 17 bases between. CDR3 length: 16 amino acids. CDR3 nucleotide sequence: TGTGCCAGCACTCTCTCACTGGCGGGGAGCACAGATACGCAGTATTTT. Amino acid sequence: CASTLSLAGSTDTQYF.

The rearrangement links TRBV7-8 to TRBJ2-1, with 11 bases fitting TRBD1. Germline V gene sequence: CDR1 SGHVS, CDR2 FQNEAQ. V was pared by 5 bases and J by 6 bases, with 6 bases of the junction left unmatched. CDR3 length: 15 residues. CDR3 nucleotides: TGTGCCAGCAGCATCCCGGGACAGGGGGTCAATGAGCAGTTCTTC. Protein sequence: CASSIPGQGVNEQFF.

V gene TRBV5-1 combines with J gene TRBJ1-2, with a tentative D call TRBD1 (5 bases). Between the trimmed V and J ends, which lost 0 bases and 0 bases, there was a span of 15 bases. The CDR3 sequence is 17 residues long. Germline CDR1 reads SGHRS; CDR2 reads YFSETQ. CDR3 DNA: TGCGCCAGCAGCTTGGCCTCGGGGGACGGGTCTAACTATGGCTACACCTTC. This codes for CASSLASGDGSNYGYTF.

V gene TRBV5-1 combines with J gene TRBJ2-1; 7 positions agree with TRBD2. This CDR3 region has 15 residues. V lost 0 bases and J lost 5; bases outside the gene matches: 5. The germline V gene has CDR1 SGHRS and CDR2 YFSETQ. In nucleotides, the CDR3 is TGCGCCAGCAGCTTGGAAGCGGGATGGAACAATGAGCAGTTCTTC. It is translated as CASSLEAGWNNEQFF.

This clonotype was found many times. The chain joins TRBV5-1 to TRBJ2-2; 10 bases are a match to TRBD2. V shed 5 bases, J shed 6 bases, and the junction held 7 bases outside the gene matches. This CDR3 is built from 15 residues. CDR1 SGHRS and CDR2 YFSETQ come from the germline V gene. In DNA form, the CDR3 reads TGCGCCAGCAGTTTGAGACTAGCGGGTGCCGGGGAGCTGTTTTTT. It yields the protein CASSLRLAGAGELFF.

V is TRBV2 and J is TRBJ2-7; D gene uncertain. CDR1 SNHLY and CDR2 FYNNEI come from the germline V gene. The ends were cut back, 3 bases at V and 7 bases at J, with 7 bases in the middle. CDR3 length equals 11 residues. The CDR3 loop reads CASSDIREQYF. For the CDR3, the DNA is TGTGCCAGCAGTGATATTAGAGAGCAGTACTTC. Using reference TRBV2 and TRBJ2-7 for the parts outside the CDR3, the full variable domain is EPEVTQTPSHQVTQMGQEVILRCVPISNHLYFYWYRQILGQKVEFLVSFYNNEISEKSEIFDDQFSVERPDGSNFTLKIRSTKLEDSAMYFCASSDIREQYFGPGTRLTVT.

The chain recombines TRBV14 with TRBJ2-7; D is uncertain. V lost 1 base to trimming and J lost 2 bases, with 9 bases between them. The CDR3 spans 14 residues. In germline, CDR1 is SGHDN, CDR2 FVKESK. CDR3 loop: CASSQGLVAYEQYF. DNA for the CDR3: TGTGCCAGCAGCCAAGGTCTAGTGGCCTACGAGCAGTACTTC. The variable domain in full, with the rest retrieved from reference TRBV14 and TRBJ2-7, is EAGVTQFPSHSVIEKGQTVTLRCDPISGHDNLYWYRRVMGKEIKFLLHFVKESKQDESGMPNNRFLAERTGGTYSTLKVQPAELEDSGVYFCASSQGLVAYEQYFGPGTRLTVT.

V is TRBV5-1 and J is TRBJ1-1; 8 bases align to TRBD1. CDR3 length: 17 residues. Trimming cost V 3 bases and J 4 bases; bases outside gene matches: 14. Looked up from germline, CDR1 is SGHRS and CDR2 is YFSETQ. In nucleotides, the CDR3 is TGCGCCAGCAGCTACACCGGGACAGGAGGGTTTCGCACTGAAGCTTTCTTT. It translates to CASSYTGTGGFRTEAFF.

There are many counts of this clonotype. The V gene is TRBV5-1, the J gene TRBJ2-5; D not certain. The germline CDR1 and CDR2 sequences are SGHRS and YFSETQ. The CDR3 sequence is 14 residues long. Trimming cost V 4 bases and J 0 bases, with 10 bases left between them. The CDR3 nucleotides read TGCGCCAGCAGCCCACGACCGGACCAAGAGACCCAGTACTTC. Its translation is CASSPRPDQETQYF.

This clonotype was recorded a few times. This chain links TRBV5-1 with TRBJ2-7; TRBD2 aligns across 9 bases. The CDR3 sequence is 14 residues long. Trimming at V came to 1 base and at J to 3 bases, leaving 2 bases not matched to a gene. CDR1 is SGHRS, CDR2 YFSETQ, per germline. CDR3 bases: TGCGCCAGCAGCTTGTCTAGCGGGGACTACGAGCAGTACTTC. It encodes CASSLSSGDYEQYF.

V is TRBV20-1 and J is TRBJ2-3; TRBD2 matches at 8 bases. Germline CDR1 reads DFQATT; CDR2 reads SNEGSKA (reference sequence). This CDR3 contains 17 residues. The V segment lost 1 base and the J segment 0 bases; nucleotides outside the gene matches: 9. The CDR3, as DNA: TGCAGTGCTAGAGGTCCTGTAGCGGGACGTAGCACAGATACGCAGTATTTT. It is translated as CSARGPVAGRSTDTQYF.

The rearrangement links TRBV27 to TRBJ1-2; D remains ambiguous. In germline, CDR1 is MNHEY, CDR2 SMNVEV (reference sequence). Trimming left V 3 bases short and J 8 bases short, with 10 bases between. The CDR3 has 12 amino acids. CDR3 coding DNA: TGTGCCAGCAGTTTTGAGGGCGGCGGCTACACCTTC. Encoded protein: CASSFEGGGYTF.

This clonotype was recorded at least ten times. This rearrangement joins TRBV20-1 to TRBJ1-6; the match to TRBD1 covers 8 bases. The J segment lost 9 bases and the V segment lost 2 bases, leaving 6 bases of the junction unmatched. Germline CDR1 and CDR2: DFQATT and SNEGSKA (reference sequence). The CDR3 extends over 14 amino acids. This CDR3 reads CSARSDREGSPLHF. Written as DNA, the CDR3 is TGCAGTGCTAGATCGGACAGGGAAGGTTCACCCCTCCACTTT.

The chain recombines TRBV7-9 with TRBJ2-1; D might be TRBD1 (5 bases). Germline CDR1 reads SEHNR; CDR2 reads FQNEAQ (reference sequence). V lost 0 bases to trimming and J lost 6 bases, with 15 bases between them. The CDR3 runs 16 residues. The CDR3: CASSLAMGQHGNEQFF. DNA for the CDR3: TGTGCCAGCAGCTTAGCGATGGGGCAACACGGCAATGAGCAGTTCTTC.